The 11 T cell receptor beta chains below were found in one sample sequenced in a study of cytomegalovirus exposure and HLA in healthy donors. Clones were sequenced by immunoSEQ multiplex PCR, and TCRdb holds only the in-frame ones, with some missing. There are fewer than 150,000 clones in the sample; approximately 84% occur only once, and roughly 30% lies in the top ten. The sequencing input was PBMCs. The receptors come from a man between 25 and 39 years old in good health and CMV-seropositive.

The chain is built from TRBV13 and TRBJ2-6; D is possibly TRBD1 (5 bases). CDR3 length: 15 amino acids. Germline V lookup: CDR1 PRHDT, CDR2 FYEKMQ (reference sequence). Trimming removed 1 base from V and 2 bases from J, with 6 bases in between. The DNA of the CDR3 is TGTGCCAGCAGCTTAGAAGGGGCTGGGGCCAACGTCCTGACTTTC. Translation gives CASSLEGAGANVLTF. Complete variable domain (other parts from reference TRBV13 and TRBJ2-6): AAGVIQSPRHLIKEKRETATLKCYPIPRHDTVYWYQQGPGQDPQFLISFYEKMQSDKGSIPDRFSAQQFSDYHSELNMSSLELGDSALYFCASSLEGAGANVLTFGAGSRLTVL.

In nucleotides, the CDR3 is TGTGCCAGTCGGCCTGGGGGCAACGCCCCTTATGAAGCTTTCTTT. Translation: CASRPGGNAPYEAFF. The V call is TRBV19, the J call TRBJ1-1, with a weak D call TRBD1 (6 bases). The CDR3 is 15 residues long. With 8 bases removed from V and 7 bases from J, the gap between germline ends came to 23 bases. Germline V gene data show CDR1 as LNHDA and CDR2 as SQIVND (reference sequence).

The gene calls are TRBV7-9 and TRBJ2-2; no clear D gene. V lost 2 bases to trimming and J lost 3 bases, with 7 bases between them. CDR1 is SEHNR and CDR2 is FQNEAQ in the germline V gene (reference sequence). The CDR3 consists of 14 residues. CDR3 residues: CASSLIEDTGELFF. The CDR3 DNA sequence: TGTGCCAGCAGCTTAATAGAAGACACCGGGGAGCTGTTTTTT.

This chain connects TRBV29-1 to TRBJ2-3; 8 bases map to TRBD1. This CDR3 is built from 12 residues. The trim removed 7 bases at V and 3 bases at J, leaving 3 bases unmatched. Looked up from germline, CDR1 is SQVTM and CDR2 is ANQGSEA. The CDR3: CSADRGTDTQYF. The CDR3, as DNA: TGCAGCGCTGACAGGGGAACAGATACGCAGTATTTT.

This chain joins TRBV11-2 and TRBJ2-1; 9 positions match TRBD2. Germline V gives CDR1 SGHAT, CDR2 FQNNGV. V was clipped by 4 bases and J by 0 bases; unmatched bases: 13. The CDR3 covers 19 residues. The CDR3 DNA is TGTGCCAGCAGCTCCGGCTGGGCTAGCGGGACTCCCTCCTACAATGAGCAGTTCTTC. Its protein is CASSSGWASGTPSYNEQFF.

The V gene is TRBV2, the J gene TRBJ2-1, with TRBD2 as a possible D gene (6 bases). From germline, CDR1 is SNHLY and CDR2 FYNNEI. This CDR3 region has 14 residues. Trimming took off 5 bases at V and 6 bases at J, with 14 bases between the two ends. CDR3 residues: CASSSLAGSNEQFF. The CDR3 region has the DNA TGTGCCAGCAGTAGCCTGGCGGGGAGCAATGAGCAGTTCTTC.

The rearrangement joins TRBV27 to TRBJ2-5, with 8 bases identical to TRBD1. The CDR3 is 16 amino acids. Trimming removed 4 bases from V and 5 bases from J; junction bases left unmatched: 12. CDR1 MNHEY and CDR2 SMNVEV come from the germline V gene (reference sequence). This CDR3 reads CASSSPLSRGQETQYF. The CDR3 DNA sequence: TGTGCCAGCAGTTCCCCTTTAAGCAGGGGGCAGGAGACCCAGTACTTC.

This clone showed up just a few times. J is TRBJ1-5 and V is TRBV28; D remains unclear. The CDR3 length is 15 residues. Germline CDR1 MDHEN, CDR2 SYDVKM. Trimming stripped 6 bases from V and 7 bases from J, with 19 bases between. CDR3 amino acids: CASSPDPRGGQPQHF. As DNA, the CDR3 is TGTGCCAGCAGCCCAGATCCTCGGGGAGGCCAGCCCCAGCATTTT.

This clone was seen more than once but under ten times. The chain combines TRBV11-3 with TRBJ2-1; D unresolved. The germline V gene encodes CDR1 SGHNT and CDR2 YENEEA. The CDR3 runs to 13 residues. V lost 5 bases to trimming and J lost 6 bases, with 11 bases between them. This CDR3 reads CASSVSLGNEQFF. The CDR3 coding sequence is TGTGCCAGCAGCGTTAGCCTCGGCAATGAGCAGTTCTTC.

The CDR3 is CASSYRWGREKLFF. The CDR3 DNA follows: TGTGCCAGCAGTTACAGGTGGGGCCGGGAAAAACTGTTTTTT. J is TRBJ1-4 and V is TRBV6-5; a weak D match, TRBD1 (5 bases). Trimming left V 2 bases short and J 8 bases short, with 12 bases between. Looked up from germline, CDR1 is MNHEY and CDR2 is SVGAGI. This CDR3 is built from 14 residues.

The chain couples TRBV23-1 to TRBJ2-1, with 9 nucleotides matching TRBD2. TRBV23-1 is flagged as an ORF with uncertain function. The CDR3 is made up of 20 amino acids. With 7 bases clipped from V and 3 bases from J, the junction kept 22 bases outside the gene matches. The CDR3 sequence: CASKKGKELAGGAIYNEQFF. CDR3 coding DNA: TGCGCCAGCAAAAAGGGGAAGGAACTAGCGGGTGGCGCCATCTACAATGAGCAGTTCTTC.